The TCR beta chain under discussion was sequenced for a study of PD-1 blockade in classical Hodgkin lymphoma. This sample's time point: newly diagnosed, previously untreated cHL patient sample. TCRdb's copy holds only in-frame clones and misses some; the assay was immunoSEQ multiplex PCR. The repertoire holds about 30,000 clones, with 90% to 95% as singletons. V shed 4 bases and J 4 bases; nucleotides not matched to a gene: 4. CDR3 length: 14 amino acids. Germline V gene sequence: CDR1 SNHLY, CDR2 FYNNEI. The source material was peripheral blood mononuclear cells (PBMCs). The TCR was taken from a human donor with classical Hodgkin lymphoma. The J gene is TRBJ2-1, the V gene TRBV2, with 7 bases identical to TRBD2. CDR3: CASSVGLGYNEQFF. CDR3 DNA sequence: TGTGCCAGCAGTGTCGGACTAGGGTACAATGAGCAGTTCTTC.